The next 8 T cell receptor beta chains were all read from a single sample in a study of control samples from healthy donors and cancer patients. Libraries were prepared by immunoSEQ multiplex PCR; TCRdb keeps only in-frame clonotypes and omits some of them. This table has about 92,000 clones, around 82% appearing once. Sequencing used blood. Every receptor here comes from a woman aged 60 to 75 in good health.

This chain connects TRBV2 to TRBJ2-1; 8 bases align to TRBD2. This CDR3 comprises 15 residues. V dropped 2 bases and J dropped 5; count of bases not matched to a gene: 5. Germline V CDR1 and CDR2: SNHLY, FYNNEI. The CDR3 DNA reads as TGTGCCAGCAGTGAAAGGACTAGCACCGACAATGAGCAGTTCTTC. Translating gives CASSERTSTDNEQFF.

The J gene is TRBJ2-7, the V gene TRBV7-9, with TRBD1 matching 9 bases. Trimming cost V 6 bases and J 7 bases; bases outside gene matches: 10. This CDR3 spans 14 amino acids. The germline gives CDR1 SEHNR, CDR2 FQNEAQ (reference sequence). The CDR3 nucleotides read TGTGCCAGCAGAGTGACAGGGGGAAATGGTGAGCAGTACTTC. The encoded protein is CASRVTGGNGEQYF.

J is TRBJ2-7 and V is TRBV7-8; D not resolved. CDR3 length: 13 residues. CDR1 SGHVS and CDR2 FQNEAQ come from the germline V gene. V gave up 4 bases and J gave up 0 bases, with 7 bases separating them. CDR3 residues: CASSSGPSYEQYF. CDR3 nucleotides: TGTGCCAGCAGCTCCGGACCCTCCTACGAGCAGTACTTC.

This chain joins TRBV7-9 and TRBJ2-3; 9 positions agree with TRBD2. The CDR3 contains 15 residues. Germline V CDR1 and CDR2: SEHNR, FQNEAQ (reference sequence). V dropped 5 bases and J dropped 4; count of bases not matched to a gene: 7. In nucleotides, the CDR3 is TGTGCCAGCAGCCCCCGGACTAGCGAGGCAGATACGCAGTATTTT. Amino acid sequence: CASSPRTSEADTQYF.

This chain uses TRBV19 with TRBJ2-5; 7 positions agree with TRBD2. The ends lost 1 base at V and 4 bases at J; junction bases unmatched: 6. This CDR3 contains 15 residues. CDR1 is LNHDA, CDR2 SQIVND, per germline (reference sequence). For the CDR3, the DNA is TGTGCCAGTAGTATAGGTCAGCGGGAAGGAGAGACCCAGTACTTC. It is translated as CASSIGQREGETQYF.

CDR3 bases: TGCGCCAGCAGCTTGGATGTCTACGAGCAGTACTTC. This codes for CASSLDVYEQYF. The chain has TRBV5-1 and TRBJ2-7; D gene unclear. Trimming stripped 0 bases from V and 3 bases from J, with 4 bases between. Germline CDR1 reads SGHRS; CDR2 reads YFSETQ. The CDR3 is 12 amino acids.

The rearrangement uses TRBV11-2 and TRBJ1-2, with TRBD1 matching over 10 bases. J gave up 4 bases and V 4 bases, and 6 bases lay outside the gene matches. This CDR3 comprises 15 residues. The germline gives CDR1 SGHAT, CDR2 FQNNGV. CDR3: CASSSPTGGTYGYTF. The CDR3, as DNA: TGTGCCAGCAGCTCACCGACAGGGGGCACCTATGGCTACACCTTC.

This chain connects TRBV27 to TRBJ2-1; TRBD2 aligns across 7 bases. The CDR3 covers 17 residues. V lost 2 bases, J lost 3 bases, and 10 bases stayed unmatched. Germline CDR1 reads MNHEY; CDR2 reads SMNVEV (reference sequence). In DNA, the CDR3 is TGTGCCAGCAGTTTAACACAGCGGGGACGTTTCTACAATGAGCAGTTCTTC. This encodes CASSLTQRGRFYNEQFF.